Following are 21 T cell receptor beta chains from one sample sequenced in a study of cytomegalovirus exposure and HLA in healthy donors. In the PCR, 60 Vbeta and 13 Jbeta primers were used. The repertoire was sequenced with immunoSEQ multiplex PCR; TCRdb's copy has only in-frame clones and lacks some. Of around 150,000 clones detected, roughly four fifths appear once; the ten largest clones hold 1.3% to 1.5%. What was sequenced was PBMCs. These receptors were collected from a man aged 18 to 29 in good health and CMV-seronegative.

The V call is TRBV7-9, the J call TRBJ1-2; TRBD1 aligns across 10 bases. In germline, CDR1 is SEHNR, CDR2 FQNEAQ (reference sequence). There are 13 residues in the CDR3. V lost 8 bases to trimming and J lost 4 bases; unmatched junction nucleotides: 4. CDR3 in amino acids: CASRGQGGYGYTF. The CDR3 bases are TGTGCCAGCCGCGGACAGGGGGGCTATGGCTACACCTTC.

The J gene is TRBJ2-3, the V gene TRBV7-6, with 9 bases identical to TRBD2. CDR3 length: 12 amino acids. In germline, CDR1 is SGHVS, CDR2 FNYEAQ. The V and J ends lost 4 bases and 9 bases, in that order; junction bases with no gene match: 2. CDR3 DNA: TGTGCCAGCAGCTCCGGACTAGCGACGCAGTATTTT. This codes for CASSSGLATQYF.

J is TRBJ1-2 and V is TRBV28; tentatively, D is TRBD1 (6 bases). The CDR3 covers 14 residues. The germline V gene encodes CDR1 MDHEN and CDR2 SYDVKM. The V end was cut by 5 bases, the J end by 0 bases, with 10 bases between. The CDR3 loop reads CASSTDSPNYGYTF. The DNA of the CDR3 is TGTGCCAGCAGTACGGACAGCCCTAACTATGGCTACACCTTC.

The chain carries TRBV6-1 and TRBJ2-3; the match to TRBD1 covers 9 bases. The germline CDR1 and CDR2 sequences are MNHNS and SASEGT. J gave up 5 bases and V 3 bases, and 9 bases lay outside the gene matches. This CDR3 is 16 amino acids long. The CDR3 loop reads CASSDQDRGIQDTQYF. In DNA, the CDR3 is TGTGCCAGCAGTGATCAGGACAGGGGAATACAAGATACGCAGTATTTT.

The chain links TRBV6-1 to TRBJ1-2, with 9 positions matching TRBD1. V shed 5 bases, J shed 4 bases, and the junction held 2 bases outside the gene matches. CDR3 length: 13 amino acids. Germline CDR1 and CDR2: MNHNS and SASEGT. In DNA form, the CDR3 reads TGTGCCAGCAGTCGGGACAGGGCCTATGGCTACACCTTC. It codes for CASSRDRAYGYTF.

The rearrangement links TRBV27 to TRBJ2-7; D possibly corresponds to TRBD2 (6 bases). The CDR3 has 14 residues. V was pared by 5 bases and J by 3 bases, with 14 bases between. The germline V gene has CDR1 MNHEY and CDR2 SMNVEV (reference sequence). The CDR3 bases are TGTGCCAGCAGTCCCGATGGGGGACTCTACGAGCAGTACTTC. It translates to CASSPDGGLYEQYF.

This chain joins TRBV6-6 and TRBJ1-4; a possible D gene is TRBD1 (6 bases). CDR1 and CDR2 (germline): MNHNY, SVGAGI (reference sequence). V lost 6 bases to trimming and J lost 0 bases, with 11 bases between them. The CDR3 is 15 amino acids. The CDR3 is CASRGAIATNEKLFF. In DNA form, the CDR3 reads TGTGCCAGCAGGGGGGCGATCGCAACTAATGAAAAACTGTTTTTT.

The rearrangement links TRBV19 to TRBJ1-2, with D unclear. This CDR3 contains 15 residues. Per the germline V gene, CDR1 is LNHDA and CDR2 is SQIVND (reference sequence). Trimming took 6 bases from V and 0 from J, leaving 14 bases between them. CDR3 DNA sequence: TGTGCCAGTAGGTTCACAGTGTACGCTAACTATGGCTACACCTTC. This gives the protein CASRFTVYANYGYTF.

For the CDR3, the DNA is TGTGCCAGTAGGGGTAACAGGGCTTACGAGCAGTACTTC. It codes for CASRGNRAYEQYF. The rearrangement joins TRBV19 to TRBJ2-7, with a possible D match to TRBD1 (6 bases). The CDR3 loop spans 13 amino acids. Germline V lookup: CDR1 LNHDA, CDR2 SQIVND (reference sequence). V lost 6 bases and J lost 4, with 13 bases in between.

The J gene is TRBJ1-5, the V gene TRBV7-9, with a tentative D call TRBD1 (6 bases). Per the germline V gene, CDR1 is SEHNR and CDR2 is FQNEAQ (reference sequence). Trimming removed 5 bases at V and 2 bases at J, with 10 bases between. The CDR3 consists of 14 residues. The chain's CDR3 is CASSRDNGNQPQHF. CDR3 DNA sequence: TGTGCCAGCAGCCGGGACAACGGCAATCAGCCCCAGCATTTT.

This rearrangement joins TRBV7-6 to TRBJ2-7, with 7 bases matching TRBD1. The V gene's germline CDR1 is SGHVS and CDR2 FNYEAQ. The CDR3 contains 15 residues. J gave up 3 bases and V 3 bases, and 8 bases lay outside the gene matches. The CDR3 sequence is CASSFTSTGSYEQYF. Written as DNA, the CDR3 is TGTGCCAGCAGCTTCACCTCGACAGGGAGCTACGAGCAGTACTTC. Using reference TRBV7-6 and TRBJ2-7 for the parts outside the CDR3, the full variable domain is GAGVSQSPRYKVTKRGQDVALRCDPISGHVSLYWYRQALGQGPEFLTYFNYEAQQDKSGLPNDRFSAERPEGSISTLTIQRTEQRDSAMYRCASSFTSTGSYEQYFGPGTRLTVT.

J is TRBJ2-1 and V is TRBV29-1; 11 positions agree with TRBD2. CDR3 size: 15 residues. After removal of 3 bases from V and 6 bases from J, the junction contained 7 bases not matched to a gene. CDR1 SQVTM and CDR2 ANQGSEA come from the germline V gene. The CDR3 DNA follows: TGCAGCGTTGACGAGGTAGCGGGAGGGATCAATGAGCAGTTCTTC. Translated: CSVDEVAGGINEQFF.

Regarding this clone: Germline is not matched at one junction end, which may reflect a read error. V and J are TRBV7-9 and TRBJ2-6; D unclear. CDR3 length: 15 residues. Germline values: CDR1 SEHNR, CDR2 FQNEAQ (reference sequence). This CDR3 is CSSSLTFLGANVLTF. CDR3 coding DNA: TGTTCCAGCAGCTTAACTTTCTTAGGGGCCAACGTCCTGACTTTC.

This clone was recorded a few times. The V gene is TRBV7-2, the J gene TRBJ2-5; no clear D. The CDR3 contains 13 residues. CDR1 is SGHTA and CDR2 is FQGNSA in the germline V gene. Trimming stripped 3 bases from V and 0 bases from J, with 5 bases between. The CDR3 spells CASSFSYQETQYF. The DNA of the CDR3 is TGTGCCAGCAGCTTCTCGTACCAAGAGACCCAGTACTTC. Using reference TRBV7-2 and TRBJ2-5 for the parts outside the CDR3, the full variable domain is GAGVSQSPSNKVTEKGKDVELRCDPISGHTALYWYRQSLGQGLEFLIYFQGNSAPDKSGLPSDRFSAERTGGSVSTLTIQRTQQEDSAVYLCASSFSYQETQYFGPGTRLLVL.

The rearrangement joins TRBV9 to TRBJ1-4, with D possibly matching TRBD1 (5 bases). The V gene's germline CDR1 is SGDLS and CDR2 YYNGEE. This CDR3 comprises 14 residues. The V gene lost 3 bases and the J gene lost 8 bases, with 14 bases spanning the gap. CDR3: CASSGFGGEEKLFF. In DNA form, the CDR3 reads TGTGCCAGCAGCGGGTTCGGGGGTGAGGAAAAACTGTTTTTT.

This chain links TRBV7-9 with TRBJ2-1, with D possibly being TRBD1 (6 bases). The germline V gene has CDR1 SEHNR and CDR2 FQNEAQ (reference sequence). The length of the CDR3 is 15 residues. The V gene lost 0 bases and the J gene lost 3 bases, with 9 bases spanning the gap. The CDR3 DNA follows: TGTGCCAGCAGCTTAGCCCAGGGGATCTACAATGAGCAGTTCTTC. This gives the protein CASSLAQGIYNEQFF.

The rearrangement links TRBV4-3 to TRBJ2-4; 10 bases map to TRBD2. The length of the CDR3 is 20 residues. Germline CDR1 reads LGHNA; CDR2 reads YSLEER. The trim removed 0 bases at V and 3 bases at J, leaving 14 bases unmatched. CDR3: CASSQDAVLAGLVGKNIQYF. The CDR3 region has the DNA TGCGCCAGCAGCCAAGATGCCGTACTAGCGGGATTGGTTGGCAAAAACATTCAGTACTTC.

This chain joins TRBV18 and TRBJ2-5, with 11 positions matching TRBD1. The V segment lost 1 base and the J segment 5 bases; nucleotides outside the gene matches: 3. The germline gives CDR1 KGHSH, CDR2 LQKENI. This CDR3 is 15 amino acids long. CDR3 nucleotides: TGTGCCAGCTCACCACGGACAGGGGGCGCGGAGACCCAGTACTTC. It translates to CASSPRTGGAETQYF.

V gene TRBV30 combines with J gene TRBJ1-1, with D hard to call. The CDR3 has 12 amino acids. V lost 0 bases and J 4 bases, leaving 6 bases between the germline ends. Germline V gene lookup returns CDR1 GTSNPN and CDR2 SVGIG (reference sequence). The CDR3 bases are TGTGCCTGGAGTGTCCGGGTCACTGAAGCTTTCTTT. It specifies CAWSVRVTEAFF.

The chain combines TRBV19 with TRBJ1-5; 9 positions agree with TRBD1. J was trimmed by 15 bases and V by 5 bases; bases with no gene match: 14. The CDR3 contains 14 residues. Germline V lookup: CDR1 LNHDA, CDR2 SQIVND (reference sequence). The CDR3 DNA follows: TGTGCCAGTAGTGCGCCGGCGGACAGGGGAGGTGGGCATTTT. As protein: CASSAPADRGGGHF.

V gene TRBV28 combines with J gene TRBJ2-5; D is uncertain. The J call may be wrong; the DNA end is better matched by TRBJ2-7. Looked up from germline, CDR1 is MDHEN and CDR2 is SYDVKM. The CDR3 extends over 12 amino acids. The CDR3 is CASSFSVYEQYF. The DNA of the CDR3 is TGTGCCAGCAGTTTTTCGGTCTACGAGCAGTACTTC.